Listed below are T cell receptor beta chains from one sample, sequenced in a study of blood T cells in healthy people across ages. TCRdb used MiXCR to reprocess the 5' RACE reads, holding one entry per CDR3 protein. The sample holds hundreds of thousands of distinct CDR3 sequences, about 28% seen once. Sequenced material: blood. Source of these receptors: a woman of 80 years or more in good health. CDR3s include the opening cysteine and the closing phenylalanine or tryptophan. D genes are given only for firm matches. Clone size is shown for a subset of rows, as once, few, many or a class of expanded clone.

J gene | D gene | clone size | V gene | CDR3 DNA | CDR3 protein
TRBJ2-1 | TRBD2 | many | TRBV5-1 | TGCGCCAGCAGCTTGGCCCTCGGGGGGGGCCTCAACAACAATGAGCAGTTCTTC | CASSLALGGGLNNNEQFF
TRBJ1-5 | TRBD1 | few | TRBV20-1 | TGCAGTGCTACTAGCCCGGGACAGGGAGCGGGAAAGCAGCCCCAGCATTTT | CSATSPGQGAGKQPQHF
TRBJ1-2 | TRBD1 | few | TRBV7-2 | TGTGCCAGCAGCTTAGTTTTTGGACAGGGGGCAGGCTATGGCTACACCTTC | CASSLVFGQGAGYGYTF
TRBJ2-5 | . | . | TRBV30 | TGTGCCTGGAGTGTTGTAATAGAAGAGACCCAGTACTTC | CAWSVVIEETQYF
TRBJ1-4 | . | few | TRBV6-1 | TGTGCCAGCAGCCCTAGTGAGGGAGCCGCAACTAATGAAAAACTGTTTTTT | CASSPSEGAATNEKLFF
TRBJ1-5 | . | . | TRBV3-1 | TGTGCCAGCAGCCAAGATGGGGGTATGGGTCAGCCCCAGCATTTT | CASSQDGGMGQPQHF
TRBJ2-1 | TRBD1 | many | TRBV5-1 | TGCGCCAGCAGCTTGGCGGGACAGGACTACAATGAGCAGTTCTTC | CASSLAGQDYNEQFF
TRBJ2-6 | . | many | TRBV6-1 | TGTGCCAGCACCAGATTACAGGGCGCTGGGGCCAACGTCCTGACTTTC | CASTRLQGAGANVLTF
TRBJ1-5 | TRBD1 | many | TRBV6-6 | TGTGCCAGCAGTTACGAAATAGACAGGGGAAGGCAGCCCCAGCATTTT | CASSYEIDRGRQPQHF
TRBJ2-3 | TRBD2 | few | TRBV7-9 | TGTGCCAGCAGAAGGACTAGCGGGGGGGGCTCTGGAGATACGCAGTATTTT | CASRRTSGGGSGDTQYF
TRBJ2-7 | . | many | TRBV7-2 | TGTGCCAGCAGCTCCGAGGGGGGGGCGAACTACGAGCAGTACTTC | CASSSEGGANYEQYF
TRBJ2-7 | . | many | TRBV20-1 | TGCAGTGCTAGAGCATCCCAGGCGACCTACGAGCAGTACTTC | CSARASQATYEQYF
TRBJ2-3 | TRBD2 | many | TRBV5-6 | TGTGCCAGCAGCCCGGGGCTAGCGGGGTATACGCAGTATTTT | CASSPGLAGYTQYF
TRBJ1-3 | . | . | TRBV3-1 | TGTGCCAGCAGCCAAGATCGCGGGAGCTCTGCAAACACCATATATTTT | CASSQDRGSSANTIYF
TRBJ2-1 | TRBD1 | . | TRBV28 | TGTGCCAGCAGTCTGAGGGGACAGGGGTACAATAAGCAGTTCTTC | CASSLRGQGYNKQFF
TRBJ1-4 | . | . | TRBV24-1 | TGTGCCACCAGTGACTCCGGGACAAGTAATGAAAAACTGTTTTTT | CATSDSGTSNEKLFF
TRBJ2-1 | TRBD2 | many | TRBV10-3 | TGTGCCAGCCTAGCGGGGAGCTCCTACAATGAGCAGTTCTTC | CASLAGSSYNEQFF
TRBJ2-6 | TRBD2 | . | TRBV15 | TGTGCCACCAGCCCCCGGGGGGGTACCTCTGGGGCCAACGTCCTGACTTTC | CATSPRGGTSGANVLTF
TRBJ1-2 | TRBD1 | many | TRBV7-2 | TGTGCCAGCAGCGCAGGGACAGGTGGCAACTATGGCTACACCTTC | CASSAGTGGNYGYTF
TRBJ1-2 | TRBD1 | many | TRBV20-1 | TGCAGTGCTACTCTTCCGGGACAGGCATATGGCTACACCTTC | CSATLPGQAYGYTF
TRBJ2-3 | . | many | TRBV7-2 | TGTGCCACTGAAAGAGGGCGCACAGATACGCAGTATTTT | CATERGRTDTQYF
TRBJ1-1 | . | . | TRBV27 | TGTGCCAGCAGTGGTGTCACTGAAGCTTTCTTT | CASSGVTEAFF
TRBJ2-4 | . | many | TRBV20-1 | TGCAGTGCTAGCGAGGCCAAAAACATTCAGTACTTC | CSASEAKNIQYF
TRBJ1-6 | . | few | TRBV15 | TGTGCCACCAGCAGAGATCTGGGGATCGGTTCACCCCTCCACTTT | CATSRDLGIGSPLHF
TRBJ2-7 | TRBD1 | . | TRBV6-5 | TGTGCCAGCAGTTACCCACTGGGGACAGGGGTTTCCGAGCAGTACTTC | CASSYPLGTGVSEQYF
TRBJ2-2 | . | many | TRBV7-3 | TGTGCCAGCCGATCGGAGAGAAACACCGGGGAGCTGTTTTTT | CASRSERNTGELFF
TRBJ2-3 | . | many | TRBV4-3 | TGCGCCAGCAGCCAAGCTGGAGATACGCAGTATTTT | CASSQAGDTQYF
TRBJ1-2 | TRBD1 | few | TRBV6-2/TRBV6-3 | TGTGCCAGCAGTTACTCTTCAGGGGGCTATGGCTACACCTTC | CASSYSSGGYGYTF
TRBJ1-5 | . | many | TRBV6-5 | TGTGCCGCCAGTCAGGGGAGCAATCAGCCCCAGCATTTT | CAASQGSNQPQHF
TRBJ2-7 | . | many | TRBV18 | TGTGCCAGCTCACCCGACAGGCTCTCCTACGAGCAGTACTTC | CASSPDRLSYEQYF
TRBJ2-3 | TRBD2 | . | TRBV7-2 | TGTGCCAGCAGCCTCCTGGGGGGGGGAGGGGCAGATACGCAGTATTTT | CASSLLGGGGADTQYF
TRBJ2-4 | TRBD2 | . | TRBV6-5 | TGTGCCAGCAGTTACGGACTAGCCGGATCAAACATTCAGTACTTC | CASSYGLAGSNIQYF
TRBJ1-5 | . | . | TRBV6-5 | TGTGCCAGCAGTTACTCAGGGGGGGCTAGCAATCAGCCCCAGCATTTT | CASSYSGGASNQPQHF
TRBJ1-1 | . | few | TRBV20-1 | TGCAGTGCTTTTATAAAGAACACTGAAGCTTTCTTT | CSAFIKNTEAFF
TRBJ1-1 | . | . | TRBV7-9 | TGTGCTAGCAACTTCGACACCAACACTGAAGCTTTCTTT | CASNFDTNTEAFF
TRBJ1-1 | TRBD1 | . | TRBV13 | TGTGCCAGCAGCTTAGACAGGGGGCCCCCCGCCCTGAACACTGAAGCTTTCTTT | CASSLDRGPPALNTEAFF
TRBJ2-7 | . | . | TRBV7-8 | TGTGCCACCCGCTACTACGAGCAGTACTTC | CATRYYEQYF
TRBJ2-7 | TRBD1 | many | TRBV20-1 | TGCAGTGCACTGGGACAGCGCTCCTACGAGCAGTACTTC | CSALGQRSYEQYF
TRBJ2-7 | . | . | TRBV18 | TGTGCCAGCTCGACCGGGACGGTGGCCTACGAGCAGTACTTC | CASSTGTVAYEQYF
TRBJ1-2 | . | many | TRBV7-6 | TGTGCCAGCAGCCCGGACAGTAACTATGGCTACACCTTC | CASSPDSNYGYTF
TRBJ2-2 | TRBD2 | few | TRBV12-3/TRBV12-4 | TGTGCCAGCAGGGCTAGCGGGGGGGCCGGCGGGGAGCTGTTTTTT | CASRASGGAGGELFF
TRBJ2-7 | TRBD2 | many | TRBV15 | TGTGCCACCAGGGACGGGGGAGGGCTCCACGAGCAGTACTTC | CATRDGGGLHEQYF
TRBJ2-3 | . | few | TRBV6-6 | TGTGCCAGCACCGGACAGACTACAGATACGCAGTATTTT | CASTGQTTDTQYF
TRBJ2-3 | . | . | TRBV20-1 | TGCAGTGCTAGTTCAGGTAGCCCCGGAGATACGCAGTATTTT | CSASSGSPGDTQYF
TRBJ2-7 | . | many | TRBV20-1 | TGCAGTGCTAGATCAGGGCTCGACGAGCAGTACTTC | CSARSGLDEQYF